The entry below gives a single TCR beta chain sequence along with its context. The sample originates from a study of blood T cell repertoires in COVID-19. Study-level background: The study drew acute and convalescent COVID-19 samples from the United States, Italy and Spain. In each case, the material was cDNA or gDNA derived from T cells, B-cell-depleted T cells, or PBMCs.

As originally analysed: Estimation of nucleated cell counts was performed using reference gene primer amplification. TCRdb keeps only in-frame clones here, not all; method: immunoSEQ multiplex PCR. From that table come the V and J calls and clone size; the DNA was used to work out D and trimming. This table has approximately 260,000 clones, approximately 82% appearing once. The germline CDR1 and CDR2 sequences are SGHRS and YFSETQ. The CDR3 is 14 amino acids. J was trimmed by 3 bases and V by 7 bases; bases with no gene match: 7. This TCR was sampled from a man aged 55-75 years who had recovered from COVID-19. The gene calls are TRBV5-1 and TRBJ2-5, with 9 positions matching TRBD1. Sequencing input: peripheral blood. CDR3 DNA: TGCGCCAGCGGGGGGACAGGGAAAGAAGAGACCCAGTACTTC. This encodes CASGGTGKEETQYF.